The 18 T cell receptor beta chains presented below share a single source sample, sequenced in a study of CD8 T cells in ankylosing spondylitis. TCRdb re-called the 5' RACE reads through MiXCR, storing one row per CDR3 protein. The sample has about 360,000 distinct CDR3 sequences; 20% are singletons. The specimen sequenced was blood, either unsorted or a sorted T cell fraction (not recorded which). These receptors came from a male donor with ankylosing spondylitis or in good health (not recorded which).

Many counts were recorded for this clonotype. The chain recombines TRBV12-3 or TRBV12-4 with TRBJ2-3; 8 bases map to TRBD1. The CDR3 has 18 amino acids. V lost 1 base, J lost 2 bases, and 11 bases stayed unmatched. The CDR3 bases are TGTGCCAGCAGTTTAGGTTGGGAGTCAGGGGGCGACACAGATACGCAGTATTTT. Its protein is CASSLGWESGGDTDTQYF.

There are a few counts of this clonotype. The genes are TRBV9 and TRBJ2-3; D remains ambiguous. Trimming shortened V by 3 bases and J by 6 bases, and 8 bases separated the two germline ends. CDR1 SGDLS and CDR2 YYNGEE come from the germline V gene. The CDR3 has 12 amino acids. Here the CDR3 DNA reads TGTGCCAGCAGCGGTCCTCCGGATACGCAGTATTTT. Encoded protein: CASSGPPDTQYF. Combining the CDR3 with reference TRBV9 and TRBJ2-3 gives the whole variable domain DSGVTQTPKHLITATGQRVTLRCSPRSGDLSVYWYQQSLDQGLQFLIQYYNGEERAKGNILERFSAQQFPDLHSELNLSSLELGDSALYFCASSGPPDTQYFGPGTRLTVL.

This clonotype was picked up many times. The chain uses TRBV7-9 and TRBJ2-7; TRBD1 is a possible D gene (5 bases). The CDR3 contains 14 residues. CDR1 and CDR2 from the germline V gene are SEHNR and FQNEAQ (reference sequence). The V end was cut by 4 bases, the J end by 2 bases, with 12 bases between. The CDR3 DNA reads as TGTGCCAGCAGCTATGACAGTTACCCCTACGAGCAGTACTTC. As protein: CASSYDSYPYEQYF. The variable domain in full, completed from reference TRBV7-9 and TRBJ2-7, reads DTGVSQNPRHKITKRGQNVTFRCDPISEHNRLYWYRQTLGQGPEFLTYFQNEAQLEKSRLLSDRFSAERPKGSFSTLEIQRTEQGDSAMYLCASSYDSYPYEQYFGPGTRLTVT.

The chain joins TRBV12-3 or TRBV12-4 to TRBJ2-7; TRBD2 matches at 7 bases. Trimming at V came to 3 bases and at J to 3 bases, leaving 5 bases not matched to a gene. CDR3 size: 14 residues. The CDR3 reads CASSFGGTFYEQYF. CDR3 nucleotide sequence: TGTGCCAGCAGTTTCGGGGGGACCTTCTACGAGCAGTACTTC.

This clonotype turned up a few times. V and J are TRBV29-1 and TRBJ2-7; D not certain. This CDR3 spans 11 amino acids. CDR1 SQVTM and CDR2 ANQGSEA come from the germline V gene. V was cut by 0 bases and J by 1 base, with 1 base left in between. The CDR3 coding sequence is TGCAGCGTTGAAGAGTCCTACGAGCAGTACTTC. This gives the protein CSVEESYEQYF.

The chain recombines TRBV30 with TRBJ2-7, with 7 positions matching TRBD1. This CDR3 has 13 residues. Germline-derived CDR1 and CDR2 are GTSNPN and SVGIG (reference sequence). The V segment lost 4 bases and the J segment 6 bases; nucleotides outside the gene matches: 9. In DNA form, the CDR3 reads TGTGCCTGGACAGGGGGTGGAGGAGGCGAGCAGTACTTC. Translating gives CAWTGGGGGEQYF.

The rearrangement links TRBV29-1 to TRBJ2-3; possibly TRBD1 for D (6 bases). The CDR3 is 14 residues long. The V gene lost 1 base and the J gene lost 2 bases, with 10 bases spanning the gap. CDR1 and CDR2 (germline): SQVTM, ANQGSEA. The CDR3 is CSVEGRGATDTQYF. The CDR3 DNA sequence: TGCAGCGTTGAAGGCAGGGGAGCCACAGATACGCAGTATTTT.

The V gene is TRBV7-9, the J gene TRBJ2-2; 10 bases fit TRBD2. Trimming cost V 3 bases and J 5 bases; bases outside gene matches: 9. The CDR3 extends over 17 amino acids. CDR1 is SEHNR, CDR2 FQNEAQ, per germline (reference sequence). In DNA form, the CDR3 reads TGTGCCAGCAGCTTGGGTCCTAGCGGGGGAGGAACCGGGGAGCTGTTTTTT. Protein sequence: CASSLGPSGGGTGELFF.

The chain couples TRBV3-1 to TRBJ2-5, with D perhaps TRBD2 (6 bases). The CDR3 runs 20 residues. Germline values: CDR1 LGHDT, CDR2 YNNKEL (reference sequence). V was shortened by 4 bases and J by 0 bases, with 27 bases between the two germline ends. The CDR3 spells CASSRVNELRDRTNQETQYF. As DNA, the CDR3 is TGTGCCAGCAGCCGCGTTAATGAACTGCGGGACCGGACAAACCAAGAGACCCAGTACTTC.

This clonotype was detected once. The rearrangement links TRBV4-1 to TRBJ2-1; a possible D gene is TRBD1 (6 bases). Trimming took off 0 bases at V and 4 bases at J, with 10 bases between the two ends. Germline CDR1 is MGHRA and CDR2 is YSYEKL. The length of the CDR3 is 15 residues. The CDR3 nucleotides read TGCGCCAGCAGCCAAGAGAGGACAGAGTACAATGAGCAGTTCTTC. This codes for CASSQERTEYNEQFF.

This clonotype has only a few counts. The chain carries TRBV12-3 or TRBV12-4 and TRBJ2-1; 10 nucleotides agree with TRBD1. Trimming removed 5 bases from V and 7 bases from J; junction bases left unmatched: 11. This CDR3 spans 16 amino acids. As DNA, the CDR3 is TGTGCCAGCAGTACGACTCAGACAGGGGGCGGGAATGAGCAGTTCTTC. This gives the protein CASSTTQTGGGNEQFF.

This clonotype was seen a handful of times. The J gene is TRBJ2-7, the V gene TRBV9; TRBD1 or TRBD2 may be the D gene (5 bases each). Germline CDR1 is SGDLS and CDR2 is YYNGEE. CDR3 size: 15 residues. Trimming stripped 0 bases from V and 3 bases from J, with 13 bases between. For the CDR3, the DNA is TGTGCCAGCAGCGTAGCAGGGACGTGGGACTACGAGCAGTACTTC. Translating gives CASSVAGTWDYEQYF.

This clonotype occurred a few times. The CDR3 here is CASSQVPEGISYEQYF. DNA of the CDR3: TGCGCCAGCAGCCAAGTCCCCGAGGGTATCAGCTACGAGCAGTACTTC. The V call is TRBV4-1, the J call TRBJ2-7; D might be TRBD2 (5 bases). CDR3 size: 16 residues. The ends were cut back, 1 base at V and 3 bases at J, with 16 bases in the middle. The germline gives CDR1 MGHRA, CDR2 YSYEKL.

This clonotype was recorded many times. The V gene is TRBV12-3 or TRBV12-4, the J gene TRBJ2-1; D is ambiguous. The CDR3 is 12 amino acids. V dropped 5 bases and J dropped 8 bases, with 10 bases sitting between them. The CDR3 sequence: CASSQTRDEQFF. The DNA of the CDR3 is TGTGCCAGCAGTCAGACACGGGATGAGCAGTTCTTC.

The chain carries TRBV7-9 and TRBJ2-7; tentative D call: TRBD2 (6 bases). The CDR3 is made up of 16 amino acids. Germline V lookup: CDR1 SEHNR, CDR2 FQNEAQ (reference sequence). V lost 0 bases, J lost 2 bases, and 14 bases lay in between. CDR3 DNA sequence: TGTGCCAGCAGCTTAGCAGGAGGGACCGCAACCTACGAGCAGTACTTC. It specifies CASSLAGGTATYEQYF.

V gene TRBV29-1 combines with J gene TRBJ2-1; TRBD2 is a possible D gene (6 bases). This CDR3 is 15 amino acids long. Germline V gene lookup returns CDR1 SQVTM and CDR2 ANQGSEA. V lost 2 bases to trimming and J lost 10 bases, with 21 bases between them. CDR3 amino acids: CSVELAGTLSMEQFF. CDR3 nucleotide sequence: TGCAGCGTTGAATTGGCCGGGACTCTTAGTATGGAGCAGTTCTTC.

This clonotype has ten or more counts. This sequence joins TRBV29-1 and TRBJ2-3, with TRBD2 as a possible D gene (5 bases). The germline gives CDR1 SQVTM, CDR2 ANQGSEA. CDR3 length: 16 residues. V lost 5 bases to trimming and J lost 0 bases, with 18 bases between them. CDR3 DNA: TGCAGCGTTCGAAAATTAGAGGGTTCTAGCACAGATACGCAGTATTTT. The encoded protein is CSVRKLEGSSTDTQYF.

This clonotype showed up many times. V and J are TRBV6-4 and TRBJ2-3; 10 bases fit TRBD2. V shed 2 bases and J 4 bases; nucleotides not matched to a gene: 6. The CDR3 has 16 amino acids. Germline lookup yields CDR1 MRHNA and CDR2 SNTAGT. The CDR3: CASSDAPAGGADTQYF. In DNA form, the CDR3 reads TGTGCCAGCAGTGACGCCCCAGCGGGGGGGGCAGATACGCAGTATTTT.